A single sample gave rise to the 20 T cell receptor beta chains below, sequenced in a study of blood T cell repertoires in COVID-19. Produced via immunoSEQ multiplex PCR; TCRdb's table is partial and in-frame only. The sample lists approximately 44,000 clones; around 88% were seen once. Sample: peripheral blood. These receptors were taken from a human donor in a cohort sampled during active COVID-19.

V and J are TRBV5-1 and TRBJ2-1; the D gene is possibly TRBD1 (6 bases). Trimming cost V 3 bases and J 5 bases, with 21 bases left between them. CDR3 size: 17 residues. Germline assignment: CDR1 SGHRS and CDR2 YFSETQ. The CDR3: CASSSVGWDMGNNEQFF. The CDR3 region has the DNA TGCGCCAGCAGCTCCGTTGGCTGGGACATGGGAAACAATGAGCAGTTCTTC.

This chain uses TRBV29-1 with TRBJ1-2; D gene ambiguous. The germline CDR1 and CDR2 sequences are SQVTM and ANQGSEA. The CDR3 spans 13 residues. V lost 1 base, J lost 2 bases, and 8 bases lay in between. The CDR3 nucleotides read TGCAGCGTTGAAGTAGGGAGAAACTATGGCTACACCTTC. As protein: CSVEVGRNYGYTF.

This clone was seen a single time. The V call is TRBV10-2, the J call TRBJ2-7; 7 bases line up with TRBD2. Germline loops: CDR1 WSHSY, CDR2 SAAADI. CDR3 length equals 12 residues. J lost 3 bases, V lost 9 bases, and 5 bases had no gene match. The CDR3 DNA is TGCGCCAGTGGGCGGGGGTACTACGAGCAGTACTTC. Amino acid sequence: CASGRGYYEQYF.

The V and J genes are TRBV12-3 or TRBV12-4 and TRBJ2-7; TRBD1 is a possible D gene (5 bases). The CDR3 is 11 amino acids. V was trimmed by 5 bases and J by 7 bases, leaving 9 bases between them. The CDR3 region has the DNA TGTGCCAGCAGTCAGGGTGGGGAGCAGTACTTC. Protein: CASSQGGEQYF.

V gene TRBV19 combines with J gene TRBJ2-7; D is perhaps TRBD1 (5 bases). V lost 1 base and J 7 bases, leaving 8 bases between the germline ends. CDR1 is LNHDA and CDR2 is SQIVND in the germline V gene (reference sequence). The CDR3 loop spans 12 amino acids. CDR3 sequence (DNA): TGTGCCAGTAGTATAGTAAGGGGAGAGCAGTACTTC. It translates to CASSIVRGEQYF.

This clone was observed a single time. The chain uses TRBV19 and TRBJ2-5; TRBD2 agrees at 8 bases. The J segment lost 4 bases and the V segment lost 1 base, leaving 5 bases of the junction unmatched. The CDR3 covers 15 residues. Germline CDR1 reads LNHDA; CDR2 reads SQIVND (reference sequence). The chain's CDR3 is CASSIAGGRRETQYF. CDR3 nucleotides: TGTGCCAGTAGTATAGCGGGGGGGCGGAGAGAGACCCAGTACTTC.

V and J are TRBV18 and TRBJ2-3; possible D gene TRBD2, 5 bases. V shed 2 bases and J shed 6 bases, with 15 bases lying between them. CDR1 and CDR2 from the germline V gene are KGHSH and LQKENI. The CDR3 totals 15 residues. CDR3 nucleotides: TGTGCCAGCTCACCAATCGGCGGAGGTAGGGATACGCAGTATTTT. Amino acid sequence: CASSPIGGGRDTQYF.

The V call is TRBV10-3, the J call TRBJ1-4, with no clear D. This CDR3 contains 17 residues. CDR1 is ENHRY, CDR2 SYGVKD, per germline. V was pared by 0 bases and J by 3 bases, with 14 bases between. CDR3 sequence reads: CAISESNLRTSNEKLFF. The CDR3 DNA follows: TGTGCCATCAGTGAGTCAAATCTCAGAACGTCTAATGAAAAACTGTTTTTT.

This chain links TRBV6-5 with TRBJ2-3, with D possibly matching TRBD1 (5 bases). Between the trimmed V and J ends, which lost 6 bases and 0 bases, there was a span of 13 bases. Germline lookup yields CDR1 MNHEY and CDR2 SVGAGI. The CDR3 contains 15 residues. In nucleotides, the CDR3 is TGTGCCAGCAGCCACTCTGGACACAGCACAGATACGCAGTATTTT. Translated, it gives CASSHSGHSTDTQYF.

The chain uses TRBV11-2 and TRBJ2-5; no reliable D call. CDR1 SGHAT and CDR2 FQNNGV come from the germline V gene. The CDR3 contains 12 residues. V gave up 3 bases and J gave up 3 bases, with 5 bases separating them. The CDR3 sequence is CASSFVEETQYF. As DNA, the CDR3 is TGTGCCAGCAGCTTCGTCGAAGAGACCCAGTACTTC.

The chain recombines TRBV9 with TRBJ1-2; weak D call: TRBD1 (5 bases). This CDR3 has 14 residues. Germline CDR1 reads SGDLS; CDR2 reads YYNGEE. The V end lost 0 bases, the J end lost 3 bases, and 9 bases lay between the germline ends. The CDR3 nucleotides are TGTGCCAGCAGCGTAGCTACGACAGACTATGGCTACACCTTC. This gives the protein CASSVATTDYGYTF.

The chain uses TRBV9 and TRBJ2-6; possibly TRBD1 for D (6 bases). CDR1 and CDR2 (germline): SGDLS, YYNGEE. The CDR3 totals 15 residues. V lost 0 bases and J lost 5, with 9 bases in between. In DNA form, the CDR3 reads TGTGCCAGCAGCGTAGAGCAGGGGAGGGCCAACGTCCTGACTTTC. Its protein product is CASSVEQGRANVLTF.

This chain joins TRBV11-2 and TRBJ1-6; 7 bases agree with TRBD1. J was trimmed by 9 bases and V by 2 bases; bases with no gene match: 10. Looked up from germline, CDR1 is SGHAT and CDR2 is FQNNGV. This CDR3 has 16 residues. As DNA, the CDR3 is TGTGCCAGCAGCTTACGGTCAGGGGGAGATGGTTCACCCCTCCACTTT. This translates into CASSLRSGGDGSPLHF.

The chain combines TRBV27 with TRBJ2-5; 11 bases align to TRBD2. This CDR3 has 15 residues. The junction had 5 bases not matched to a gene; V was cut back by 2 bases and J by 6 bases. The germline gives CDR1 MNHEY, CDR2 SMNVEV (reference sequence). The DNA of the CDR3 is TGTGCCAGCAGTTTAAGTAGCGGGGGGGCGAAGACCCAGTACTTC. Its translation is CASSLSSGGAKTQYF.

The CDR3: CASGTSAYNEQFF. DNA for the CDR3: TGTGCTAGTGGCACTAGCGCTTACAATGAGCAGTTCTTC. The chain uses TRBV12-5 and TRBJ2-1; 7 bases agree with TRBD2. J lost 4 bases, V lost 6 bases, and 3 bases had no gene match. Germline-derived CDR1 and CDR2 are LGHNT and FRNRAP. This CDR3 contains 13 residues.

This sequence joins TRBV5-1 and TRBJ1-1; a weak D match, TRBD1 (6 bases). Germline V gene data show CDR1 as SGHRS and CDR2 as YFSETQ. This CDR3 is 14 amino acids long. The V and J ends lost 2 bases and 4 bases respectively, with 12 bases between them. CDR3 protein: CASSLGGMGTEAFF. Written as DNA, the CDR3 is TGCGCCAGCAGCTTAGGGGGTATGGGCACTGAAGCTTTCTTT.

The V and J genes are TRBV7-8 and TRBJ1-2; 7 bases match TRBD1. The CDR3 is made up of 14 amino acids. V was clipped by 0 bases and J by 4 bases; unmatched bases: 2. Germline assignment: CDR1 SGHVS and CDR2 FQNEAQ. The CDR3 coding sequence is TGTGCCAGCAGCTTAGCTCACAGGGGCTATGGCTACACCTTC. The encoded protein is CASSLAHRGYGYTF.

The chain carries TRBV5-6 and TRBJ2-3; 7 nucleotides agree with TRBD2. The CDR3 has 14 amino acids. CDR1 and CDR2 (germline): SGHDT, YYEEEE. The J segment lost 8 bases and the V segment lost 2 bases, leaving 8 bases of the junction unmatched. Here the CDR3 reads CASSFSSSGATQYF. For the CDR3, the DNA is TGTGCCAGCAGCTTCTCCTCTAGCGGCGCTACGCAGTATTTT.

This chain connects TRBV6-5 to TRBJ2-3; D gene unclear. The CDR3 extends over 13 amino acids. V shed 7 bases and J shed 6 bases, with 14 bases lying between them. Germline V gene data show CDR1 as MNHEY and CDR2 as SVGAGI. The CDR3 DNA reads TGTGCCAGCACCACTTCAGGAAGGGATACGCAGTATTTT. The encoded protein is CASTTSGRDTQYF.

This clone showed up just a few times. The chain employs TRBV10-3 and TRBJ2-7, with 7 bases aligning to TRBD1. This CDR3 has 17 residues. Germline V gene sequence: CDR1 ENHRY, CDR2 SYGVKD. With 2 bases clipped from V and 0 bases from J, the junction kept 10 bases outside the gene matches. CDR3 nucleotides: TGTGCCATCAGTGAGCAACCGGGACAGACGATCTCCTACGAGCAGTACTTC. It is translated as CAISEQPGQTISYEQYF.